This T cell receptor (beta chain) appears in the sequencing data of a study of graft-versus-host responses after intestinal transplantation. At the level of the study: For approximately 3 years after anti-thymocyte globulin induction, all recipients took tacrolimus and steroids. Study-level points and caveats: Among circulating GvH clones, peak levels were associated with early post-transplant declines in HvG clones.

CDR3 length equals 17 residues. CDR1 and CDR2 from the germline V gene are MDHEN and SYDVKM. V lost 4 bases and J lost 4; bases outside the gene matches: 8. For this clone: No antigen is known for it.

The repertoire was sequenced with immunoSEQ multiplex PCR; TCRdb's copy has only in-frame clones and lacks some. The sample has 85,000 to 90,000 clones; 80% to 95% are singletons. The origin of this receptor is a human donor who received an intestinal transplant. This chain connects TRBV28 to TRBJ2-2, with 11 bases aligning to TRBD2. The input for sequencing was unstimulated CD4+ T cells sorted from spleen or lymph node cells, taken before intestinal transplant. The CDR3, as DNA: TGTGCCAGCAGTTCTTCCGGACTAGCGGGTTTCACCGGGGAGCTGTTTTTT. Translating gives CASSSSGLAGFTGELFF. The variable domain in full, completed from reference TRBV28 and TRBJ2-2, reads DVKVTQSSRYLVKRTGEKVFLECVQDMDHENMFWYRQDPGLGLRLIYFSYDVKMKEKGDIPEGYSVSREKKERFSLILESASTNQTSMYLCASSSSGLAGFTGELFFGEGSRLTVL.